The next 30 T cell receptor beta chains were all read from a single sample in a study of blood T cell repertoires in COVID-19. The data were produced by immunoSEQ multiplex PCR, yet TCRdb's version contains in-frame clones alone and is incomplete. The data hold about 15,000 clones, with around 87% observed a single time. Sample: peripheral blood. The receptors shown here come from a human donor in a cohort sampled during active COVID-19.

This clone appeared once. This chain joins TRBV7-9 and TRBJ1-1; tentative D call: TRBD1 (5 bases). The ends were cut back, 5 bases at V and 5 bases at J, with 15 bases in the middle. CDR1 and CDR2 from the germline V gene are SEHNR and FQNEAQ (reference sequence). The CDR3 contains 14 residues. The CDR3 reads CASSLLRGGTEAFF. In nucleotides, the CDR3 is TGTGCCAGCAGCCTCCTCCGGGGGGGTACTGAAGCTTTCTTT.

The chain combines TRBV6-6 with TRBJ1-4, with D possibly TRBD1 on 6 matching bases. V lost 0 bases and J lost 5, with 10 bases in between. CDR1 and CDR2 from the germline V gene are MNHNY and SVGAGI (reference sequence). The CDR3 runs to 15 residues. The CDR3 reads CASSYSTRGNEKLFF. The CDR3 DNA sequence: TGTGCCAGCAGTTACTCGACGAGGGGGAATGAAAAACTGTTTTTT.

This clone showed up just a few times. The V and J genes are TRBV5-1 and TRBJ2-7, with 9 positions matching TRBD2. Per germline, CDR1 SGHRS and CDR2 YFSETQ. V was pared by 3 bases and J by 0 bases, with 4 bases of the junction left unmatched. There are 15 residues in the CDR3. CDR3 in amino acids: CASSSSTSGSYEQYF. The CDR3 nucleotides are TGCGCCAGCAGCTCTTCGACTAGCGGCTCCTACGAGCAGTACTTC.

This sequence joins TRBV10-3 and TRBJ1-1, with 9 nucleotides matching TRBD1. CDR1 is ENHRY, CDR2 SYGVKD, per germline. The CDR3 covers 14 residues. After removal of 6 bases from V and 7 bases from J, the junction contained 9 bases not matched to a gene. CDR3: CAISDDRGRGEAFF. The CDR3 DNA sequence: TGTGCCATCAGCGACGACAGGGGGAGAGGTGAAGCTTTCTTT.

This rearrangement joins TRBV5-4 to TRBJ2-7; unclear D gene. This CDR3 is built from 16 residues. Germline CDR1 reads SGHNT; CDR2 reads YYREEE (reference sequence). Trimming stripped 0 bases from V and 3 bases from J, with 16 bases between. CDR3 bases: TGTGCCAGCAGCTTGGGCGAAATACGAGGTGGCTACGAGCAGTACTTC. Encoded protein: CASSLGEIRGGYEQYF.

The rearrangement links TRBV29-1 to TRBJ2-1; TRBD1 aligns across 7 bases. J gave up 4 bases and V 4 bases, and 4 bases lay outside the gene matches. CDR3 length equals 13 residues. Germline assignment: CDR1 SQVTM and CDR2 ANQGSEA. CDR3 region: CSVVGTVYNEQFF. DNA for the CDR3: TGCAGCGTTGTGGGGACAGTGTACAATGAGCAGTTCTTC.

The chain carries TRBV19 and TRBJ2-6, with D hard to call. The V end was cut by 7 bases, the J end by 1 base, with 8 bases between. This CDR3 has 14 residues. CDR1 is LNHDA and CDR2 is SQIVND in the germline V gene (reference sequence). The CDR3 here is CASISRSGANVLTF. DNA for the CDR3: TGTGCCAGTATATCCAGATCTGGGGCCAACGTCCTGACTTTC.

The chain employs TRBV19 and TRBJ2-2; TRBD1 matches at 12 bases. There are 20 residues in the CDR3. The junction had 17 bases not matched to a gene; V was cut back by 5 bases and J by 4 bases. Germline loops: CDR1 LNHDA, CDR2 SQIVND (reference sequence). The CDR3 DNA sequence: TGTGCCAGTAGTTCGAGTGGGGGAGGGACAGGGGGCTCTGGCACCGGGGAGCTGTTTTTT. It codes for CASSSSGGGTGGSGTGELFF.

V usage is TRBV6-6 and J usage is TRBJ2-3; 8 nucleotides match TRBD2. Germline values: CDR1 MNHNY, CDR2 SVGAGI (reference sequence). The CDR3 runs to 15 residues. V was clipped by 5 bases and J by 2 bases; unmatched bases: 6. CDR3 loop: CASSTGTSPTDTQYF. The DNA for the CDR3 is TGTGCCAGCAGTACCGGGACTAGTCCCACAGATACGCAGTATTTT.

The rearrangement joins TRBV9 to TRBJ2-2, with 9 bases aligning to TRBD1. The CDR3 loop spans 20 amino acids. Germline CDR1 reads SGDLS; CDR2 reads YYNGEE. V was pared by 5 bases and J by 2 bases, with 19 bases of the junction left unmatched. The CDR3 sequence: CASRQGAKVGGTLNTGELFF. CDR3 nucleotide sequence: TGTGCCAGCAGACAGGGGGCGAAGGTTGGTGGCACTCTTAACACCGGGGAGCTGTTTTTT.

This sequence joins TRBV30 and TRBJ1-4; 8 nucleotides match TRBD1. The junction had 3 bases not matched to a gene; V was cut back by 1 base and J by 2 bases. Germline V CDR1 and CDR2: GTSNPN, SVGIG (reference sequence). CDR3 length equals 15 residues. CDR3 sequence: CAWSAPGGTNEKLFF. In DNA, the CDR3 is TGTGCCTGGAGTGCACCAGGGGGCACTAATGAAAAACTGTTTTTT.

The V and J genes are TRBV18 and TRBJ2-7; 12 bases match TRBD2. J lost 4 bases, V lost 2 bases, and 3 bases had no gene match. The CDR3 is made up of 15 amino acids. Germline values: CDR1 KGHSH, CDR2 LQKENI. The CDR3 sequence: CASSPRTSGVYEQYF. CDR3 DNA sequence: TGTGCCAGCTCACCAAGGACTAGCGGGGTATACGAGCAGTACTTC. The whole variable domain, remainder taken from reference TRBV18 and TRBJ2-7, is NAGVMQNPRHLVRRRGQEARLRCSPMKGHSHVYWYRQLPEEGLKFMVYLQKENIIDESGMPKERFSAEFPKEGPSILRIQQVVRGDSAAYFCASSPRTSGVYEQYFGPGTRLTVT.

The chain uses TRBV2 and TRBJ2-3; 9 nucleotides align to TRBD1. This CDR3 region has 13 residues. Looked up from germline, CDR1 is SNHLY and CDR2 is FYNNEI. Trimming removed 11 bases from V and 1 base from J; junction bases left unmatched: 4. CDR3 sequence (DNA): TGTGCCGGCCGGACAGGGGGCACAGATACGCAGTATTTT. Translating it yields CAGRTGGTDTQYF. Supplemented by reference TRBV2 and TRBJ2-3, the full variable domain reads EPEVTQTPSHQVTQMGQEVILRCVPISNHLYFYWYRQILGQKVEFLVSFYNNEISEKSEIFDDQFSVERPDGSNFTLKIRSTKLEDSAMYFCAGRTGGTDTQYFGPGTRLTVL.

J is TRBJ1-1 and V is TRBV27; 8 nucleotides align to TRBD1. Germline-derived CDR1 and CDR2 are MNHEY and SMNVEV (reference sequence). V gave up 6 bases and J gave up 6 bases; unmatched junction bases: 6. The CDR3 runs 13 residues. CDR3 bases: TGTGCCAGCAGGATGACAGGGGCCGCTGAAGCTTTCTTT. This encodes CASRMTGAAEAFF.

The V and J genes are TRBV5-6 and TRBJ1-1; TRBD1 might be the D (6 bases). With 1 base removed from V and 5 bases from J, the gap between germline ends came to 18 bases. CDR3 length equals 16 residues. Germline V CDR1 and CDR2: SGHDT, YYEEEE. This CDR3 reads CASSLLGMQGRTEAFF. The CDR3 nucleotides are TGTGCCAGCAGCTTGTTGGGTATGCAGGGGAGAACTGAAGCTTTCTTT.

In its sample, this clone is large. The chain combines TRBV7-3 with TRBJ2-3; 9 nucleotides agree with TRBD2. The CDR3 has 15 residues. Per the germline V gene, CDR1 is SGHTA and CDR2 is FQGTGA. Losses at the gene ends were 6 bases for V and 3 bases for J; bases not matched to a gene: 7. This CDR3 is CASSTAGGLTDTQYF. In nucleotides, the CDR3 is TGTGCCAGCAGTACGGCGGGAGGGCTGACAGATACGCAGTATTTT. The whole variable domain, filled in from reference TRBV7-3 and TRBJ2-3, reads GAGVSQTPSNKVTEKGKYVELRCDPISGHTALYWYRQSLGQGPEFLIYFQGTGAADDSGLPNDRFFAVRPEGSVSTLKIQRTERGDSAVYLCASSTAGGLTDTQYFGPGTRLTVL.

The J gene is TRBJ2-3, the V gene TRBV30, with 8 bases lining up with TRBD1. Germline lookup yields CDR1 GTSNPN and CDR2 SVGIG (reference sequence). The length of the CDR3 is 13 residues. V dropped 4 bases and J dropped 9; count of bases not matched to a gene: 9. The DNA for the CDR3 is TGTGCCTGGACAGGGGGCAGGACAGGCACGCAGTATTTT. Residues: CAWTGGRTGTQYF.

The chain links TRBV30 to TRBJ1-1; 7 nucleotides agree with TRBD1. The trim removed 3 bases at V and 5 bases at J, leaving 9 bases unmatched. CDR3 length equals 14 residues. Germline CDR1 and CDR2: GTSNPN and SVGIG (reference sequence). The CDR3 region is CAWRGGRERTEAFF. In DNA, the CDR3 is TGTGCCTGGAGAGGGGGCAGGGAGAGGACTGAAGCTTTCTTT.

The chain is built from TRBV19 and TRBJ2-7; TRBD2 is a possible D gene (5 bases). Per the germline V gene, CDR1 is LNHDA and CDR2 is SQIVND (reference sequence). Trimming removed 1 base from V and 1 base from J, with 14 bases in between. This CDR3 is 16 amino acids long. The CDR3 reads CASSIGATGISYEQYF. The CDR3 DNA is TGTGCCAGTAGTATAGGGGCGACGGGGATTTCCTACGAGCAGTACTTC.

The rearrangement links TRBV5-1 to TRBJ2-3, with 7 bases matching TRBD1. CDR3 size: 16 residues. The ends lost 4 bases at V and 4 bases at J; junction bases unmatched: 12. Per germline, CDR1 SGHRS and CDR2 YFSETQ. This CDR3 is CASSRGPPTGSDTQYF. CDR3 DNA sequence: TGCGCCAGCAGCAGGGGGCCACCCACAGGGTCAGATACGCAGTATTTT.

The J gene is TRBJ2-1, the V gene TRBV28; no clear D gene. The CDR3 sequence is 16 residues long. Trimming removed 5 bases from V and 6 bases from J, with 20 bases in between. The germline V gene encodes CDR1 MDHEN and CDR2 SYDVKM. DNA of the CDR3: TGTGCCAGCAGTACCACTCCCGCCGTCTCGGGCAATGAGCAGTTCTTC. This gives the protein CASSTTPAVSGNEQFF.

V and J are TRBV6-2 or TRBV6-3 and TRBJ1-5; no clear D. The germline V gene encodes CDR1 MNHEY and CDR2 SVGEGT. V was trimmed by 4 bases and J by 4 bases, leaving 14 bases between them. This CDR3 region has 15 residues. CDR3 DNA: TGTGCCAGCAGTTTTACTCTTTCGGGGAATCAGCCCCAGCATTTT. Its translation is CASSFTLSGNQPQHF.

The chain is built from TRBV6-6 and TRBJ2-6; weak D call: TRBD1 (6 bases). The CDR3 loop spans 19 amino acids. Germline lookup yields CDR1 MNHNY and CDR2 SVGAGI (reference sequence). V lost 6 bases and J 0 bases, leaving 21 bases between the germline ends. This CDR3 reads CASSFYSGTTLSGANVLTF. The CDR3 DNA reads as TGTGCCAGCAGCTTTTACTCCGGGACAACTCTCTCTGGGGCCAACGTCCTGACTTTC.

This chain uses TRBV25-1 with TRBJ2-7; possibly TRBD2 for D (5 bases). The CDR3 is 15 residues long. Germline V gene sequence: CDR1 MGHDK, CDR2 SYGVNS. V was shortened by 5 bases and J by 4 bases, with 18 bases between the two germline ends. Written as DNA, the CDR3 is TGTGCCAGCAGTCCTAAGGAGACCGGGGTTTACGAGCAGTACTTC. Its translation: CASSPKETGVYEQYF.

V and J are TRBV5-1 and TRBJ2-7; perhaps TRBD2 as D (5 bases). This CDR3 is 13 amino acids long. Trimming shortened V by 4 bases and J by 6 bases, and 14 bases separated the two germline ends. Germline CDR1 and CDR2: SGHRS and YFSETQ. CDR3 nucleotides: TGCGCCAGCAGCCCGGGAACTAGTTTCGAGCAGTACTTC. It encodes CASSPGTSFEQYF.

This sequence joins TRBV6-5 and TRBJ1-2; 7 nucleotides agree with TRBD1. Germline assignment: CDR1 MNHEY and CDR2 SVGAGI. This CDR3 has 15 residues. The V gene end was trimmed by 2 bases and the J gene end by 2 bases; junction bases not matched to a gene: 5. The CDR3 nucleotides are TGTGCCAGCAGTTACGGGGACAGATCGAACTATGGCTACACCTTC. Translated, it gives CASSYGDRSNYGYTF.

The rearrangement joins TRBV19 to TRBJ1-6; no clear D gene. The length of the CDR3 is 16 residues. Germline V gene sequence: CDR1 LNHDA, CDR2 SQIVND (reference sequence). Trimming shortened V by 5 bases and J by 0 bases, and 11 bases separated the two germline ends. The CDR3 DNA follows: TGTGCCAGTAGTGTCGACACAAGCTCCTATAATTCACCCCTCCACTTT. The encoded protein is CASSVDTSSYNSPLHF.

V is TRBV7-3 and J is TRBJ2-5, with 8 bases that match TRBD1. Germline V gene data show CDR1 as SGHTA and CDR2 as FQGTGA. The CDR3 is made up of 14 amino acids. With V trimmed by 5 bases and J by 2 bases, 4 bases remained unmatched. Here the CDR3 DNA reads TGTGCCAGCAGCCCCCGACAGGGGCAAGAGACCCAGTACTTC. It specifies CASSPRQGQETQYF.

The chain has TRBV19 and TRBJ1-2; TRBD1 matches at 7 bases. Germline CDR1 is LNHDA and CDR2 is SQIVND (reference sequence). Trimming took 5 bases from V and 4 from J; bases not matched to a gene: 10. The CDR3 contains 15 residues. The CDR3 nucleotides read TGTGCCAGTAGTGCCCGACAGGGCCCCCTCTATGGCTACACCTTC. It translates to CASSARQGPLYGYTF. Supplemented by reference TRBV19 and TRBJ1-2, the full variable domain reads DGGITQSPKYLFRKEGQNVTLSCEQNLNHDAMYWYRQDPGQGLRLIYYSQIVNDFQKGDIAEGYSVSREKKESFPLTVTSAQKNPTAFYLCASSARQGPLYGYTFGSGTRLTVV.

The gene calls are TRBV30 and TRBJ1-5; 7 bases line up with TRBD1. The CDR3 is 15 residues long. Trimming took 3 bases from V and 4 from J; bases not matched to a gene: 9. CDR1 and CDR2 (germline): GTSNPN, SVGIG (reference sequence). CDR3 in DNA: TGTGCCTGGAGAAGGACCGGGACAGCAAATCAGCCCCAGCATTTT. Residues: CAWRRTGTANQPQHF.